The clone carrying this T cell receptor (beta chain) was seen ten or more times. Its antigen remains unknown. The data were taken from a study of T cells in Graves' hyperthyroidism and ophthalmopathy. In the study overall: Before treatment of any kind, peripheral blood was taken at initial diagnosis.

The diagnostic basis comprised clinical symptoms, serum thyroxine and TRAb, thyroid ultrasound and orbital computed tomography. The CDR3 regions of TCR beta were amplified from RNA transcripts. RT-PCR in the first round (using the HTBI primer set) targeted the TCR CDR3. TCRdb re-analysed the multiplex PCR reads in MiXCR, keeping a single row per CDR3 protein. The sample includes around 600,000 distinct CDR3 sequences, around 16% seen only once; the top ten take about 7%. Overall study results and limits: Most clonotypes expanded in the thyroid (above 0.001) were also present in blood. Before onset, ophthalmopathy was predicted by the model a median approximately 6.6 months earlier.

Specimen: blood. The TCR sequence derives from a woman aged 25 to 39 with Graves' hyperthyroidism.

Here the CDR3 DNA reads TGCAGTGCTAGAGATCCCAATGGCTACACCTTC. It specifies CSARDPNGYTF. This rearrangement joins TRBV20-1 to TRBJ1-2; the D is unclear. The V end was cut by 0 bases, the J end by 6 bases, with 5 bases between. The CDR3 has 11 amino acids. Looked up from germline, CDR1 is DFQATT and CDR2 is SNEGSKA (reference sequence).